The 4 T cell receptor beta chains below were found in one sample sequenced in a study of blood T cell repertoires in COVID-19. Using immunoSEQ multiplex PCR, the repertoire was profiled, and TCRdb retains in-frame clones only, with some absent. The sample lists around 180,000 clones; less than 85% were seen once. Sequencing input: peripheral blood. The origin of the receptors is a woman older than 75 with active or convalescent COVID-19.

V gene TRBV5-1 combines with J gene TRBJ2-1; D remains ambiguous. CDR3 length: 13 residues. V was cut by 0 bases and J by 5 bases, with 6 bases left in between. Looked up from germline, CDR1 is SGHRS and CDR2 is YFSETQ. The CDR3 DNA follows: TGCGCCAGCAGCTTGGCCAGGAACAATGAGCAGTTCTTC. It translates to CASSLARNNEQFF.

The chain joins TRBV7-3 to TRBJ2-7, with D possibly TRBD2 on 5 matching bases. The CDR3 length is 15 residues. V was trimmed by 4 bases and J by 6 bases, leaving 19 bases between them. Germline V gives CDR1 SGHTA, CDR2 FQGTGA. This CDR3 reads CASSSKPGEYSEQYF. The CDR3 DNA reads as TGTGCCAGCAGCTCCAAACCTGGGGAGTATAGCGAGCAGTACTTC.

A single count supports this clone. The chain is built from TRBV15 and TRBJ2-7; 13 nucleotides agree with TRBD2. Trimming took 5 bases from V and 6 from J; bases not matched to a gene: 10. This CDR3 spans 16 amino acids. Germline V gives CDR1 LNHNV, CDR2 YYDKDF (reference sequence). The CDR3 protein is CATSLGLAGVDSEQYF. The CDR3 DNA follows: TGTGCCACCAGCCTTGGACTAGCGGGAGTCGATTCCGAGCAGTACTTC.

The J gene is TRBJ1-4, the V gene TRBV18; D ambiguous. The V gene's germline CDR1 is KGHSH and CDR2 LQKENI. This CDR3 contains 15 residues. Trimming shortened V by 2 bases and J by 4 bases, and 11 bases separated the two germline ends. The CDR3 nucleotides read TGTGCCAGCTCACCAGGAGGCCAACGTAATGAAAAACTGTTTTTT. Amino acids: CASSPGGQRNEKLFF.